The T cell receptor (beta chain) under discussion was sequenced for a study of shared clonotypes between healthy human individuals (dated by TCRdb to between 2020 and 2021). In the study overall: Three men and a couple of women, aged 18 to 49 years, made up the cohort. Per donor, three plates each were used for CD4 naive and CD4 memory, two for CD8 naive, and one for CD8 memory. The study deeply sequenced blood TCR repertoires of about five healthy adults to estimate repertoire size and the extent of clonotype sharing between individuals. Libraries were prepared and TCR repertoires were sequenced by different laboratories using diverse techniques, in order to increase sequencing depth and limit assay-specific biases. Between about 0.94 and 10 billion PBMCs per donor were obtained by leukapheresis.

The paper as a whole reports these results and caveats: Because the study included a small number of donors, the genetic and exposure-history diversity represented was limited. Incomplete sequencing was indicated by rarefaction of sorted-subset datasets, despite the large sequencing depth. About 5% of naive CD4, 3.5% of naive CD8, 2.3% of memory CD4, and approximately 0.39% of memory CD8 clonotypes were shared across a few donors. Estimated clonotype richness was generally larger for naive than for memory subsets. Pairwise subsampling led to the expectation that sequencing depth would affect the degree of clonotype sharing among donors. Compared with non-shared clonotypes, clonotypes shared by all four sorted-subset donors had higher generation probabilities. Sampling was restricted to blood, and TCR repertoires in tissues likely differ from the TCR repertoires found in blood.

About this clone: Its cognate antigen has yet to be identified. No qualities accompany the bases; no much larger clone lies one base away.

The CDR3 starts with the cysteine, ends with the phenylalanine, and has 14 residues. The entry retains the CDR3 DNA only, 42 bases that are in frame from base 1. Trimming takes 5 bases off V and 8 bases off J; junction bases not matched to a gene: 9. Looking up the germline V gene (reference sequence) yields CDR1 LNHDA and CDR2 SQIVND. The donors were healthy, HIV-negative adults with no recently reported acute infections or vaccinations. Only Caucasian adults living in Nashville, Tennessee, USA were represented among the donors. CD4+ T cells were enriched through magnetic negative selection, after which naive cells were positively selected on CD45RA and the remaining negative fraction served as the memory subset. Blood was obtained by leukapheresis, after which PBMCs were separated by Ficoll-Histopaque density gradient centrifugation and cryopreserved in liquid nitrogen vapor phase. Analytical flow cytometry was used to check the purity and quantity of every magnetically sorted T cell population. From each sorted fraction, genomic DNA was isolated and quantified by UV absorbance on a Nanodrop 2000c.

Using the deep immunoSEQ assay, TCR CDR3 regions were amplified from genomic DNA by multiplex PCR. Extracted genomic DNA from each cell subset was distributed evenly across all wells of several immunoSEQ 96-well plates, and each plate was treated as a replicate. Each replicate PCR for sorted subsets received approximately 200 ng genomic DNA, equal to some 32,000 T cell genomes. The purified libraries were quantified using a Qubit 3.0 fluorometer, sized with a Bioanalyzer 2100, and then quantified again using the KAPA Library Quantification kit. Every immunoSEQ 96-well plate was sequenced on a dedicated single-read 150-cycle Illumina NextSeq 550 flow cell. The original methods were these. Because only junctional sequences without quality scores were contained in the immunoSEQ output, filtering matching that applied to full-length reads could not be performed. To assign V/J genes and CDR3, sequences were annotated using PyIR, a Python wrapper for IgBLAST v1.9, with IMGT germline references. Reads with weak V/J assignments (E-value above 1e-6), missing CDR3, stop codons, out-of-frame junctions, or ambiguous translated residues were removed. V3J clonotypes were defined by identical inferred V gene, J gene, and CDR3 amino acid sequence. Percentage overlap between repertoires was calculated by dividing the number of shared unique clonotypes by the size of the smaller repertoire. Richness of each repertoire was evaluated using RTK rarefaction, the Chao1 estimator, and Recon v2.1 estimates of unobserved clonotypes. Generation probabilities for all TCRbeta clonotypes obtained by the gDNA method from a few donors were computed using OLGA. TCRdb stores this immuneACCESS table with in-frame sequences only. Part of the clones is absent; in the studies checked, under half of the shortfall reflects unresolved V genes, and no reason is known for the rest. The V and J calls and clone size come from that table; D and trimming were worked out from the DNA. The sample table shows some 980,000 clones, and less than 85% are seen once. Approximately 1.5% of the sample lies in the top ten.

The chain is made from TRBV19 and TRBJ1-2; 9 junctional bases match TRBD1. Sequencing input: memory CD4+ T cells sorted from blood. Read against the paper, the sample's cell subset or site label means: CD45RA-negative fraction. The clonotype originates from a young man in good health. The DNA sequence is given as TGTGCCAGTAGTGCGACAGGGGGAACGGCAGGCTACACCTTC. The encoded protein is CASSATGGTAGYTF.